The following is a T cell receptor beta chain sequence with its context. Additional DNA sequences in this sample encode the identical CDR3. Ages ranged from about 18 to 89 years, with residence in under 25 US areas. In the authors' methods: It was from reference gene primer amplification that nucleated cell counts were estimated. Profiled with immunoSEQ multiplex PCR; TCRdb holds only in-frame clones, not every one. V and J calls and clone size are copied from that table; D and trimming were computed from the DNA. The table shows approximately 260,000 clones, with about four fifths occurring only once. These data are taken from a study of blood T cell repertoires in COVID-19. The CDR3 extends over 13 amino acids. Germline V gene data show CDR1 as LGHDT and CDR2 as YNNKEL (reference sequence). Deletions cut 2 bases from V and 5 bases from J, with 9 bases between.

The TCR was taken from a man aged 50-60 years who had recovered from COVID-19. Source material: PBMCs or T cells enriched from blood (not recorded which). The chain joins TRBV3-1 (or the pseudogene TRBV3-2) to TRBJ2-5; TRBD1 is a possible D gene (5 bases). The DNA of the CDR3 is TGTGCCAGCAGCCAAAGGGGCCGGGAGACCCAGTACTTC. Translation gives CASSQRGRETQYF.